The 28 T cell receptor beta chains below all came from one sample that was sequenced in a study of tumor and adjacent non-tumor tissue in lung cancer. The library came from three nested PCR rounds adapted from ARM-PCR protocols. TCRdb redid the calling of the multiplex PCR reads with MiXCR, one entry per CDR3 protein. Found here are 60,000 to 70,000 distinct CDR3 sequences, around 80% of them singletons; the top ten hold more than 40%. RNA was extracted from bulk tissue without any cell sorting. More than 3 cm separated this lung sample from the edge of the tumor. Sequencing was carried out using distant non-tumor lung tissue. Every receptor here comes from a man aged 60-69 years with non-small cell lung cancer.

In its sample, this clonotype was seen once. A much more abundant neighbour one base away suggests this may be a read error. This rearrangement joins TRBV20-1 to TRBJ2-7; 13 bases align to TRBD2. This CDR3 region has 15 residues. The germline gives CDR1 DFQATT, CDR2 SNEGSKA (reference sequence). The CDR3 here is CRARKGLAGSYEQYF. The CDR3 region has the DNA TGCAGAGCCAGGAAGGGACTAGCGGGGTCCTACGAGCAGTACTTC.

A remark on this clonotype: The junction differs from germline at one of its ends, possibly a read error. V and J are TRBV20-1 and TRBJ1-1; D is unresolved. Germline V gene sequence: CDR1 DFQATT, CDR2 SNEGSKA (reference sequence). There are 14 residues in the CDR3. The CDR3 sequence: CSAGESTMNTEAFF. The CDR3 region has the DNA TGCAGTGCTGGAGAGTCGACGATGAACACTGAAGCTTTCTTT.

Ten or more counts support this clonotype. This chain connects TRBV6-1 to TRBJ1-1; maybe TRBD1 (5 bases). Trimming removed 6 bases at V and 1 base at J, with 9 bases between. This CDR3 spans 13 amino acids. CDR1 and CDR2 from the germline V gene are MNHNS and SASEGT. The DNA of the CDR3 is TGTGCCAGCAGGAGACAGTCGAACACTGAAGCTTTCTTT. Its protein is CASRRQSNTEAFF.

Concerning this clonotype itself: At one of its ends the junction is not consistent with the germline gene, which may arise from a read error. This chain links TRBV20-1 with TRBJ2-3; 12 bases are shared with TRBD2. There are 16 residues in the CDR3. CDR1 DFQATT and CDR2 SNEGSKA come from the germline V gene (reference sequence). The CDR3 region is CSAQGASGGAADTQNF. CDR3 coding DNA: TGCAGTGCCCAAGGGGCTAGCGGGGGGGCCGCGGATACGCAGAATTTT.

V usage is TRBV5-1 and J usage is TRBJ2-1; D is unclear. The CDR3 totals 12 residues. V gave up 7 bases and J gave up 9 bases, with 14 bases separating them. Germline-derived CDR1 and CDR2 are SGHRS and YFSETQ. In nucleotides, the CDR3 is TGCGCCAGCGGCTCTGATCACATTGAGCAGTTCTTC. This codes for CASGSDHIEQFF. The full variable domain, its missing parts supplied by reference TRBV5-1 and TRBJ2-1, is KAGVTQTPRYLIKTRGQQVTLSCSPISGHRSVSWYQQTPGQGLQFLFEYFSETQRNKGNFPGRFSGRQFSNSRSEMNVSTLELGDSALYLCASGSDHIEQFFGPGTRLTVL.

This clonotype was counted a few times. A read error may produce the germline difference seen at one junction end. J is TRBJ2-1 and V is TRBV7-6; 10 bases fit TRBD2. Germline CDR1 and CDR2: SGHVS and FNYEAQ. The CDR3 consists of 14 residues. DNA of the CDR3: TGTGTCAGCAGCTTACTAGCGGGAAACAATGAGCAGTTCTTC. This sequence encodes CVSSLLAGNNEQFF.

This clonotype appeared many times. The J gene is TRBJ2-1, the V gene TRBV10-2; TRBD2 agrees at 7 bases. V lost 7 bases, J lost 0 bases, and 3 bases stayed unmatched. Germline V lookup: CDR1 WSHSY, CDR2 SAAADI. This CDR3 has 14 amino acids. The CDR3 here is CASKERGSYNEQFF. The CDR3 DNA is TGCGCCAGCAAAGAGCGGGGCTCCTACAATGAGCAGTTCTTC.

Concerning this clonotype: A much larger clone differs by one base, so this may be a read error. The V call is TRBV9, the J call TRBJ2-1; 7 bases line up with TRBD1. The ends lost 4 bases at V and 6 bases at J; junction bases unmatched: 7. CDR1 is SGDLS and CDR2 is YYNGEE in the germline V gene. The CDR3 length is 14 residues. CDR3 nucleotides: TGTGCCAGCAGCCCTGGGACAGTCTGCAATGAGCAGTTCTTC. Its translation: CASSPGTVCNEQFF.

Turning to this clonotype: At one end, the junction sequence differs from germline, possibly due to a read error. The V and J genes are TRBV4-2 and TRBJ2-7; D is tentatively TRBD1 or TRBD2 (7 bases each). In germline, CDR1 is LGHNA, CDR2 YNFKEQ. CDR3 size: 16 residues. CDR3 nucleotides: TGTGCCAGCAACCAAGAGGGGGCGGGAGCGTCCTACAAGCAGTACTTC. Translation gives CASNQEGAGASYKQYF.

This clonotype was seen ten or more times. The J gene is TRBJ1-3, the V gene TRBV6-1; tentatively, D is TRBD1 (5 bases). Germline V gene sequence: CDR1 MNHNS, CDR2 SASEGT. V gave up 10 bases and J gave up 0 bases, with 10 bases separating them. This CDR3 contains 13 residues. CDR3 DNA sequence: TGTGCCACAAAGCAGGGCTCTGGAAACACCATATATTTT. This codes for CATKQGSGNTIYF.

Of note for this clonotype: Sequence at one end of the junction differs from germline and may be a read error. The CDR3 nucleotides read TGTGCCAACAGCATACAGGGATCTGATAATTCACCCCTCCACTTT. It codes for CANSIQGSDNSPLHF. The chain joins TRBV7-9 to TRBJ1-6; perhaps TRBD1 as D (6 bases). The germline V gene encodes CDR1 SEHNR and CDR2 FQNEAQ (reference sequence). There are 15 residues in the CDR3.

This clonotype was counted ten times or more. CDR3 DNA sequence: TGCAGTGCTAGCACGGGAGTGGGACTGTACGAGCAGTACTTC. It yields the protein CSASTGVGLYEQYF. This rearrangement joins TRBV20-1 to TRBJ2-7, with TRBD2 as a possible D gene (6 bases). Trimming removed 3 bases from V and 4 bases from J, with 16 bases in between. CDR1 is DFQATT and CDR2 is SNEGSKA in the germline V gene (reference sequence). This CDR3 has 14 amino acids.

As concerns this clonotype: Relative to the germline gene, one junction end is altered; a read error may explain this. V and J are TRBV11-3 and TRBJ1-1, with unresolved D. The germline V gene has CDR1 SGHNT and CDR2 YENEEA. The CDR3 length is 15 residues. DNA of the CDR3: TGTACCAGCAGCTTAGGAGTGGATCTGAACACTGAAGCTTTCTTT. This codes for CTSSLGVDLNTEAFF.

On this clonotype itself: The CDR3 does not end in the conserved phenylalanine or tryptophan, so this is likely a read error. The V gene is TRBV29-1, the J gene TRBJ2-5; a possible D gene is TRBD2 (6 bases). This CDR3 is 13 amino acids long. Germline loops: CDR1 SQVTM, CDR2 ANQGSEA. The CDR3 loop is CSLEDETGDIQYS. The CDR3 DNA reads TGCAGCCTTGAAGATGAGACGGGAGATATCCAGTACTCC.

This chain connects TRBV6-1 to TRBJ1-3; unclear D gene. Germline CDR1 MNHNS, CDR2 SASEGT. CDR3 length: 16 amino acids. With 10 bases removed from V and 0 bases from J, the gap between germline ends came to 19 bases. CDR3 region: CAIAMMHIDSGNTIYF. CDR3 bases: TGTGCCATTGCCATGATGCACATCGACTCTGGAAACACCATATATTTT.

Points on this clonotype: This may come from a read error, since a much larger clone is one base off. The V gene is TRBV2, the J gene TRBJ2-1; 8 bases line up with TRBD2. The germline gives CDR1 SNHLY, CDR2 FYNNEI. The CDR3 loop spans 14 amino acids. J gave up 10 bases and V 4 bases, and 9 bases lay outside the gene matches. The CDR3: CASSGTGGGREQFF. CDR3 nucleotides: TGTGCCAGCAGTGGGACGGGAGGGGGAAGAGAGCAGTTCTTC.

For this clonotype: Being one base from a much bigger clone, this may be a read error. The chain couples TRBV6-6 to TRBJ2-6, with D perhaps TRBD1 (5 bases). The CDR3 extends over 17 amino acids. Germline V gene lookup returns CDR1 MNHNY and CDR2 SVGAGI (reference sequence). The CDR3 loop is CANINRPGNSRANVLTF. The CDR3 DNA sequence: TGTGCCAACATTAACCGCCCAGGGAACTCTCGGGCCAACGTCCTGACTTTC.

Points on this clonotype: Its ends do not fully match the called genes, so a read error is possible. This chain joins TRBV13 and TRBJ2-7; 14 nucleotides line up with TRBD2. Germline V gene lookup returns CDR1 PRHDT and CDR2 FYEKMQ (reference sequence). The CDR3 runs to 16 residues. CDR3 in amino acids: CANSWGLAGVTHEQYF. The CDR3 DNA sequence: TGTGCCAACAGCTGGGGACTAGCGGGAGTAACCCACGAGCAGTACTTC.

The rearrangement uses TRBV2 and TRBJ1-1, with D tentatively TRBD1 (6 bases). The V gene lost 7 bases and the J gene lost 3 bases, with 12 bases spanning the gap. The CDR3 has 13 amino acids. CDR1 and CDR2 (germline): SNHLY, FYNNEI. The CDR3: CASIGGADTEAFF. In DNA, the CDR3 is TGTGCCAGCATCGGGGGCGCGGACACTGAAGCTTTCTTT. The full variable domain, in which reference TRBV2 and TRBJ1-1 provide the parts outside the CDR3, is EPEVTQTPSHQVTQMGQEVILRCVPISNHLYFYWYRQILGQKVEFLVSFYNNEISEKSEIFDDQFSVERPDGSNFTLKIRSTKLEDSAMYFCASIGGADTEAFFGQGTRLTVV.

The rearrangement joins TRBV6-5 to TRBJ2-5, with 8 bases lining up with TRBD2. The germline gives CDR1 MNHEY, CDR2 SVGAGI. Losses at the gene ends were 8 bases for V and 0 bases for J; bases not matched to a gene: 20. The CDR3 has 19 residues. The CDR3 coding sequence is TGTGCCAGCGGCCATGGGAGACTAGCGAGAGGTGCCTACCAAGAGACCCAGTACTTC. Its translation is CASGHGRLARGAYQETQYF.

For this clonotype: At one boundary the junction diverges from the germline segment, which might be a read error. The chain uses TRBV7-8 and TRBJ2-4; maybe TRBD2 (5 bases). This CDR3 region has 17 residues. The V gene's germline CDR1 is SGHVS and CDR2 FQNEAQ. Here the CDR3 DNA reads TGTGCCAGTAGCTTAGGTGGGCCTAGCCAGGCCAAAGACATTCAGTACTTC. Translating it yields CASSLGGPSQAKDIQYF.

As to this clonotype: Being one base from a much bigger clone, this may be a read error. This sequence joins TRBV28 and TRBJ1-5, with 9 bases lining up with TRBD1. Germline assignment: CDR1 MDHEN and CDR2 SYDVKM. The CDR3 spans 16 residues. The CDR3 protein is CDSKISGQGLRQPQHF. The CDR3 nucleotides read TGTGACAGCAAAATCTCGGGACAGGGACTTCGACAGCCCCAGCATTTT.

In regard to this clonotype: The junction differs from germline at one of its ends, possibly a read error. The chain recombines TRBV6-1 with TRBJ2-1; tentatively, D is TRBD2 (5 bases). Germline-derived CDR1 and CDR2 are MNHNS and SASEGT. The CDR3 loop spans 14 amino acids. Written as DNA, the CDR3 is TGTGCCAGCATGATAGGGAGCTCCTACAATGAGCGGTTCTTC. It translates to CASMIGSSYNERFF.

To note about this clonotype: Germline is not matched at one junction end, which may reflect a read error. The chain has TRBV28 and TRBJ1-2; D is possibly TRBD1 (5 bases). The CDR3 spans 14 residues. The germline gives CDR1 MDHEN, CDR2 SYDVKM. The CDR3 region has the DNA TGTGCCAGCAGTCCACTAGGGGCTAAAAATGGCTACATCTTC. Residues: CASSPLGAKNGYIF.

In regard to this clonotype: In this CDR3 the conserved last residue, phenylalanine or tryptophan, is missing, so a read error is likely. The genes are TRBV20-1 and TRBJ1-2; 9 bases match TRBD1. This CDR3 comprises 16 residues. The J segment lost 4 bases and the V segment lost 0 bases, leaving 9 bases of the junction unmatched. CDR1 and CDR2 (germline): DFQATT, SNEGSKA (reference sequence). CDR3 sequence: CSARDQGTGGGYGYTI. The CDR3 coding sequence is TGCAGTGCTAGAGATCAAGGAACAGGGGGCGGCTATGGCTACACCATC.

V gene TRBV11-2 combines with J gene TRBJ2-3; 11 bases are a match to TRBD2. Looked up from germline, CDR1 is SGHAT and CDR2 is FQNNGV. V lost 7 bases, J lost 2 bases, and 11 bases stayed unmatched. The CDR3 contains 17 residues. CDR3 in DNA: TGTGCCAGCATCTTCTCCGGGACTAGCGGATACACAGATACGCAGTATTTT. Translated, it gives CASIFSGTSGYTDTQYF.

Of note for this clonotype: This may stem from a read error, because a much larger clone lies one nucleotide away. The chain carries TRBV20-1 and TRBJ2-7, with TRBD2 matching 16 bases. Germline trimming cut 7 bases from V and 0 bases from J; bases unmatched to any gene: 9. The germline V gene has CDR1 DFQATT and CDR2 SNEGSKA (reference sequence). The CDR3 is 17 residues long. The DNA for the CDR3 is TGCAGTGTTATGGGACTAGCGGGAGGGCCAAGCTCCTACGAGCAGTACTTC. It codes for CSVMGLAGGPSSYEQYF.

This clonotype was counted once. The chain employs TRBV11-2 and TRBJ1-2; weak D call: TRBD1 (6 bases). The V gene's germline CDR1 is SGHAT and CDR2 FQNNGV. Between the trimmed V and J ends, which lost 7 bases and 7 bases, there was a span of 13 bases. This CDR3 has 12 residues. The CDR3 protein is CASITGIGGYTF. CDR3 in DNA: TGTGCCAGCATAACAGGGATAGGTGGCTACACCTTC.